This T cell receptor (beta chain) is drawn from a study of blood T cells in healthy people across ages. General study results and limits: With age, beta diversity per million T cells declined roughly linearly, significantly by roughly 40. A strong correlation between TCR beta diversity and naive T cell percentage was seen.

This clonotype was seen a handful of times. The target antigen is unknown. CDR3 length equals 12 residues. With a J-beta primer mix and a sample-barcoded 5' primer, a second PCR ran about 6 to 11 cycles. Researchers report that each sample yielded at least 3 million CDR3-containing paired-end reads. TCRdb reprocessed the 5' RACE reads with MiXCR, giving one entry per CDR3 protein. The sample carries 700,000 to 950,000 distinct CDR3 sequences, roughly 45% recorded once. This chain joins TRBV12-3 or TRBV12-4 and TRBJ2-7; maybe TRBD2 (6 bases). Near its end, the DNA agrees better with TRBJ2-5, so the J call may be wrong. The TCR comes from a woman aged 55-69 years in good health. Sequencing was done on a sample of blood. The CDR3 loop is CASSSDYGTQYF. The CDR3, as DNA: TGTGCCAGCAGTTCGGACTATGGGACCCAGTACTTC.